This entry lists 6 T cell receptor beta chains sequenced from one sample in a study of response to subunit inactivated influenza vaccine. TCRdb re-called the RT-PCR reads through MiXCR, storing one row per CDR3 protein. The repertoire consists of around 850,000 distinct CDR3 sequences, with about 18% occurring once and the leading ten covering roughly a tenth. The specimen was PBMCs from blood, collected roughly 5 days after vaccination. The receptors derive from a man aged 50-59 years who received an inactivated influenza vaccine.

This clonotype was counted a few times. This rearrangement joins TRBV5-1 to TRBJ2-3; the D is unclear. Germline values: CDR1 SGHRS, CDR2 YFSETQ. This CDR3 is 15 amino acids long. V lost 6 bases and J 2 bases, leaving 16 bases between the germline ends. CDR3 loop: CASTDAPRVTDTQYF. The CDR3 DNA reads as TGCGCCAGCACGGACGCCCCCCGAGTCACAGATACGCAGTATTTT.

The sample holds a few counts of this clonotype. This rearrangement joins TRBV12-3 or TRBV12-4 to TRBJ2-3; 12 bases map to TRBD1. The CDR3 has 17 amino acids. The junction had 9 bases not matched to a gene; V was cut back by 4 bases and J by 4 bases. The CDR3 coding sequence is TGTGCCAGCAGTTCCACGGGGACAGGGGGCGCGGCAGATACGCAGTATTTT. Residues: CASSSTGTGGAADTQYF.

This clonotype was counted between two and nine times. This chain joins TRBV10-3 and TRBJ2-7; D gene unclear. Per germline, CDR1 ENHRY and CDR2 SYGVKD. Trimming took off 4 bases at V and 2 bases at J, with 12 bases between the two ends. This CDR3 has 14 amino acids. CDR3 amino acids: CAISGVEGTYEQYF. The CDR3 DNA follows: TGTGCCATCAGTGGAGTCGAAGGGACCTACGAGCAGTACTTC.

This clonotype was seen only a few times. Since a much larger clone is just one base distant, this may be a read error. The CDR3 end shows no conserved phenylalanine or tryptophan, and so a read error is likely. V is TRBV7-2 and J is TRBJ2-3; D is possibly TRBD2 (5 bases). The CDR3 extends over 12 amino acids. V was cut by 5 bases and J by 8 bases, with 11 bases left in between. Per the germline V gene, CDR1 is SGHTA and CDR2 is FQGNSA. CDR3 amino acids: CASSPLVSTQYL. CDR3 DNA: TGTGCCAGCAGCCCACTAGTCTCTACGCAGTATTTA.

The chain combines TRBV10-3 with TRBJ1-4, with 11 positions matching TRBD1. This CDR3 is built from 15 residues. The junction had 7 bases not matched to a gene; V was cut back by 6 bases and J by 7 bases. CDR1 and CDR2 from the germline V gene are ENHRY and SYGVKD. Here the CDR3 DNA reads TGTGCCATCAGCCCTAGCGGGACAGGGGGTGAAAAACTGTTTTTT. Protein sequence: CAISPSGTGGEKLFF.

The chain employs TRBV11-2 and TRBJ2-7; 7 bases fit TRBD2. In germline, CDR1 is SGHAT, CDR2 FQNNGV. This CDR3 region has 15 residues. Germline trimming cut 2 bases from V and 6 bases from J; bases unmatched to any gene: 10. The DNA of the CDR3 is TGTGCCAGCAGCTTAATAAGCGGGAAGTCGAGCGAGCAGTACTTC. Translated: CASSLISGKSSEQYF. The full variable domain, in which reference TRBV11-2 and TRBJ2-7 provide the parts outside the CDR3, is EAGVAQSPRYKIIEKRQSVAFWCNPISGHATLYWYQQILGQGPKLLIQFQNNGVVDDSQLPKDRFSAERLKGVDSTLKIQPAKLEDSAVYLCASSLISGKSSEQYFGPGTRLTVT.